This T cell receptor (beta chain) was captured in a study of identifying expanded T cells in peripheral blood. Findings of the study overall: Technical replicates showed about 1.2 changed clones; about two weeks 15 to 20; four weeks 19. Approximately 2-week clone count variance significantly increased as total template count grew.

As regards this clone: What it binds is unknown.

This CDR3 has 16 residues. Germline V lookup: CDR1 ENHRY, CDR2 SYGVKD. V shed 2 bases, J shed 4 bases, and the junction held 9 bases outside the gene matches. Assay: immunoSEQ multiplex PCR; the TCRdb copy retains only in-frame clones and omits some. The sample has approximately 91,000 clones, approximately 90% seen once. The gene calls are TRBV10-3 and TRBJ1-1, with 8 bases identical to TRBD1. This receptor was obtained from a person aged 18-69 years in good health. The specimen sequenced was blood. The CDR3 is CAISEIWTGSGTEAFF. The CDR3 nucleotides are TGTGCCATCAGTGAGATATGGACAGGGTCAGGCACTGAAGCTTTCTTT.